The 7 T cell receptor beta chains reported below all come from one sample, sequenced in a study of blood T cell repertoires in COVID-19. The repertoire was sequenced with immunoSEQ multiplex PCR; TCRdb's copy has only in-frame clones and lacks some. The profile shows 300,000 to 450,000 clones, roughly 90% of them singletons. Sequenced: peripheral blood. These receptors all stem from a woman aged 30 to 39 with COVID-19, enrolled during active disease.

The chain has TRBV24-1 and TRBJ2-2, with 8 bases identical to TRBD1. The CDR3 extends over 16 amino acids. The ends lost 0 bases at V and 6 bases at J; junction bases unmatched: 5. Germline loops: CDR1 KGHDR, CDR2 SFDVKD. CDR3 region: CATSDLQQGAAGELFF. CDR3 in DNA: TGTGCCACCAGTGATTTGCAGCAGGGGGCGGCCGGGGAGCTGTTTTTT.

This clone was seen more than once but under ten times. The rearrangement links TRBV7-9 to TRBJ2-1; D unclear. Germline loops: CDR1 SEHNR, CDR2 FQNEAQ (reference sequence). The CDR3 runs 12 residues. With 5 bases removed from V and 5 bases from J, the gap between germline ends came to 7 bases. CDR3 DNA sequence: TGTGCCAGCAGCCTGAACAACAATGAGCAGTTCTTC. This translates into CASSLNNNEQFF.

This chain links TRBV5-8 with TRBJ1-5; 7 positions agree with TRBD1. The CDR3 extends over 14 amino acids. CDR1 and CDR2 from the germline V gene are SGHTS and YDEGEE. V was clipped by 5 bases and J by 3 bases; unmatched bases: 5. The CDR3 DNA reads TGTGCCAGCAGGGACAGGACCTCCAATCAGCCCCAGCATTTT. This translates into CASRDRTSNQPQHF.

This chain joins TRBV7-2 and TRBJ2-5; D unresolved. The CDR3 has 14 residues. In germline, CDR1 is SGHTA, CDR2 FQGNSA. V dropped 0 bases and J dropped 1 base, with 6 bases sitting between them. This CDR3 reads CASSLAISQETQYF. The CDR3 nucleotides are TGTGCCAGCAGCTTAGCTATCTCCCAAGAGACCCAGTACTTC.

The rearrangement links TRBV5-6 to TRBJ1-2; 8 nucleotides align to TRBD1. CDR1 SGHDT and CDR2 YYEEEE come from the germline V gene. This CDR3 contains 13 residues. V shed 4 bases and J 8 bases; nucleotides not matched to a gene: 7. The CDR3 DNA reads TGTGCCAGCAGCCGTGGACAGGGATGGGGCTACACCTTC. Protein product: CASSRGQGWGYTF.

V gene TRBV2 combines with J gene TRBJ1-2; TRBD1 matches at 7 bases. The CDR3 has 12 residues. The V gene's germline CDR1 is SNHLY and CDR2 FYNNEI. Losses at the gene ends were 6 bases for V and 4 bases for J; bases not matched to a gene: 2. The CDR3 bases are TGTGCCAGCAGAGGGGACAGCTATGGCTACACCTTC. It yields the protein CASRGDSYGYTF.

This chain joins TRBV20-1 and TRBJ2-3, with 7 bases lining up with TRBD1. Germline values: CDR1 DFQATT, CDR2 SNEGSKA (reference sequence). With 3 bases clipped from V and 4 bases from J, the junction kept 7 bases outside the gene matches. The CDR3 consists of 14 residues. The CDR3 reads CSASLRGPADTQYF. The CDR3 coding sequence is TGCAGTGCTAGTCTGAGGGGGCCGGCAGATACGCAGTATTTT.